This entry lists 17 T cell receptor beta chains sequenced from one sample in a study of blood T cell repertoires in COVID-19 (dated by TCRdb to 2020 to 2021). Library prep was done by the immunoSEQ multiplex PCR assay. In TCRdb, the immuneACCESS table is reduced to in-frame sequences with V and J assigned. These tables do not hold every clone; where another copy was compared, an unresolved V gene accounts for under half, and the others remain unexplained. The sample yields 250,000 to 350,000 clones; 75% to 95% were counted once. Roughly 7% of the sample comes from the top ten. Sequencing used peripheral blood. The receptor set was obtained from a young woman with COVID-19, enrolled during active disease.

V usage is TRBV2 and J usage is TRBJ1-2; D possibly corresponds to TRBD1 (6 bases). CDR1 and CDR2 from the germline V gene are SNHLY and FYNNEI. The germline V and J ends were trimmed by 3 bases and 5 bases, with 13 bases remaining between them. CDR3 size: 14 residues. The CDR3 DNA reads as TGTGCCAGCAGTGATCAGGGGAATAGGTATGGCTACACCTTC. Protein product: CASSDQGNRYGYTF.

This clone was recorded once. The chain employs TRBV28 and TRBJ1-1; D might be TRBD1 (6 bases). Germline V gene lookup returns CDR1 MDHEN and CDR2 SYDVKM. This CDR3 is built from 15 residues. V lost 4 bases to trimming and J lost 3 bases, with 15 bases between them. CDR3 sequence reads: CASSSLGGRDTEAFF. The CDR3, as DNA: TGTGCCAGCAGTTCCCTAGGGGGACGGGACACTGAAGCTTTCTTT.

V usage is TRBV4-1 and J usage is TRBJ2-1, with 10 bases matching TRBD2. Trimming took 3 bases from V and 4 from J; bases not matched to a gene: 6. This CDR3 contains 16 residues. Germline lookup yields CDR1 MGHRA and CDR2 YSYEKL. As DNA, the CDR3 is TGCGCCAGCAGCCACCTAGCGGGAGCCCTGTACAATGAGCAGTTCTTC. It encodes CASSHLAGALYNEQFF.

The genes are TRBV7-3 and TRBJ2-1, with 11 bases fitting TRBD2. There are 15 residues in the CDR3. Germline CDR1 SGHTA, CDR2 FQGTGA. V was clipped by 2 bases and J by 8 bases; unmatched bases: 5. The CDR3: CASSLGTSGGDEQFF. The CDR3 bases are TGTGCCAGCAGCTTAGGGACTAGCGGTGGGGATGAGCAGTTCTTC.

This chain links TRBV4-1 with TRBJ1-2; D gene unclear. Per germline, CDR1 MGHRA and CDR2 YSYEKL. The V and J ends lost 1 base and 7 bases respectively, with 7 bases between them. The length of the CDR3 is 12 residues. CDR3 DNA: TGCGCCAGCAGCCAAGCCTCGGGTGGCTACACCTTC. This encodes CASSQASGGYTF.

The rearrangement joins TRBV4-1 to TRBJ1-2; D not resolved. The V end lost 8 bases, the J end lost 4 bases, and 17 bases lay between the germline ends. Looked up from germline, CDR1 is MGHRA and CDR2 is YSYEKL. The CDR3 runs to 14 residues. In DNA, the CDR3 is TGCGCCAGCCGGACTCGACAAAGTGGCTATGGCTACACCTTC. As protein: CASRTRQSGYGYTF.

The J gene is TRBJ1-1, the V gene TRBV25-1, with 9 bases lining up with TRBD1. The V and J ends lost 1 base and 5 bases, in that order; junction bases with no gene match: 14. CDR1 MGHDK and CDR2 SYGVNS come from the germline V gene. The CDR3 is 18 residues long. The CDR3 sequence is CASSELGVTGQGGTEAFF. The DNA of the CDR3 is TGTGCCAGCAGTGAATTGGGGGTTACGGGACAGGGAGGAACTGAAGCTTTCTTT.

The chain joins TRBV5-1 to TRBJ2-7; TRBD1 aligns across 11 bases. The CDR3 length is 14 residues. CDR1 is SGHRS and CDR2 is YFSETQ in the germline V gene. V gave up 5 bases and J gave up 7 bases; unmatched junction bases: 8. The CDR3 nucleotides are TGCGCCAGCAGTTCCGGGACAGGGGGTGGGGAGCAGTACTTC. Protein: CASSSGTGGGEQYF.

The chain is built from TRBV12-3 or TRBV12-4 and TRBJ2-1; TRBD2 aligns across 7 bases. The CDR3 runs 13 residues. V lost 0 bases, J lost 10 bases, and 3 bases stayed unmatched. As DNA, the CDR3 is TGTGCCAGCAGTTTAGCCCGGGGAGGGGAGCAGTTCTTC. Translation: CASSLARGGEQFF.

The chain links TRBV19 to TRBJ1-2, with TRBD1 identical over 8 bases. V trimming: 2 bases; J trimming: 3 bases; junction bases outside the gene matches: 2. CDR3 length: 14 residues. The germline V gene has CDR1 LNHDA and CDR2 SQIVND (reference sequence). This CDR3 reads CASSIQGAYYGYTF. CDR3 nucleotide sequence: TGTGCCAGTAGTATACAGGGGGCGTACTATGGCTACACCTTC.

The J gene is TRBJ2-7, the V gene TRBV18, with 9 bases aligning to TRBD1. Germline loops: CDR1 KGHSH, CDR2 LQKENI. V gave up 2 bases and J gave up 6 bases; unmatched junction bases: 8. The CDR3 extends over 15 amino acids. The CDR3, as DNA: TGTGCCAGCTCACCAAGTTGGGACAGGGTCCCCGAGCAGTACTTC. It specifies CASSPSWDRVPEQYF. Variable domain in full (rest from reference TRBV18 and TRBJ2-7): NAGVMQNPRHLVRRRGQEARLRCSPMKGHSHVYWYRQLPEEGLKFMVYLQKENIIDESGMPKERFSAEFPKEGPSILRIQQVVRGDSAAYFCASSPSWDRVPEQYFGPGTRLTVT.

This clone was detected only a few times. The rearrangement uses TRBV6-2 or TRBV6-3 and TRBJ2-3, with 13 bases aligning to TRBD2. The length of the CDR3 is 16 residues. Germline trimming cut 5 bases from V and 4 bases from J; bases unmatched to any gene: 6. Germline CDR1 MNHEY, CDR2 SVGEGT. CDR3 DNA sequence: TGTGCCAGCAGTACTACTAGCGGGAGGGGATCAGATACGCAGTATTTT. The encoded protein is CASSTTSGRGSDTQYF.

V is TRBV11-3 and J is TRBJ2-1; 8 bases are a match to TRBD2. Germline V gene sequence: CDR1 SGHNT, CDR2 YENEEA. V shed 5 bases, J shed 8 bases, and the junction held 11 bases outside the gene matches. This CDR3 is 15 amino acids long. This CDR3 reads CASSQGSPGGYEQFF. In nucleotides, the CDR3 is TGTGCCAGCAGCCAAGGCAGTCCGGGGGGGTATGAGCAGTTCTTC. The variable domain in full, completed from reference TRBV11-3 and TRBJ2-1, reads EAGVVQSPRYKIIEKKQPVAFWCNPISGHNTLYWYLQNLGQGPELLIRYENEEAVDDSQLPKDRFSAERLKGVDSTLKIQPAELGDSAVYLCASSQGSPGGYEQFFGPGTRLTVL.

This chain links TRBV13 with TRBJ2-1; 9 bases are a match to TRBD2. The J segment lost 10 bases and the V segment lost 0 bases, leaving 7 bases of the junction unmatched. Germline loops: CDR1 PRHDT, CDR2 FYEKMQ (reference sequence). The CDR3 contains 15 residues. The CDR3 sequence: CASSLGVAGVDEQFF. CDR3 coding DNA: TGTGCCAGCAGCTTAGGAGTAGCGGGAGTTGACGAGCAGTTCTTC.

The V gene is TRBV27, the J gene TRBJ2-3; a weak D match, TRBD2 (7 bases). Trimming cost V 5 bases and J 1 base, with 22 bases left between them. The CDR3 is 18 amino acids. Germline V gene lookup returns CDR1 MNHEY and CDR2 SMNVEV (reference sequence). DNA of the CDR3: TGTGCCAGCAGTCCACTGGGCGGGGAGGGGGTCGGCACAGATACGCAGTATTTT. Its translation is CASSPLGGEGVGTDTQYF.

J is TRBJ2-3 and V is TRBV10-3, with 8 nucleotides matching TRBD2. The CDR3 extends over 14 amino acids. The V gene end was trimmed by 3 bases and the J gene end by 2 bases; junction bases not matched to a gene: 1. CDR1 and CDR2 (germline): ENHRY, SYGVKD. The CDR3 coding sequence is TGTGCCATCAGTGAAGCGGGAGTCACAGATACGCAGTATTTT. Translating gives CAISEAGVTDTQYF.

The chain employs TRBV5-6 and TRBJ2-3; maybe TRBD2 (6 bases). Germline CDR1 and CDR2: SGHDT and YYEEEE. This CDR3 is built from 16 residues. The V gene lost 1 base and the J gene lost 0 bases, with 12 bases spanning the gap. The CDR3 loop is CASSLLLAQSTDTQYF. The CDR3 nucleotides are TGTGCCAGCAGCTTGTTACTAGCACAAAGCACAGATACGCAGTATTTT.